In its sample, the clone carrying this TCR beta chain was seen a few times. What it recognizes is unknown. These data come from a study of CD8+CD57+ T cells in acquired aplastic anemia. At the level of the study: DNA from sorted CD4+ and CD8+ cells averaged about 3.2 ug.

V shed 5 bases and J shed 0 bases, with 20 bases lying between them. CDR1 MGHRA and CDR2 YSYEKL come from the germline V gene. The CDR3 runs to 18 residues. Genomic DNA provided the template from which TCR beta VDJ and CDR3 profiles were obtained. TCRdb redid the calling of the reads with MiXCR, one entry per CDR3 protein. This sample has approximately 380,000 distinct CDR3 sequences, with roughly 64% found just once. General study findings and limits: Patients were compared with controls for CD8+ Simpson's diversity, and no significant difference emerged.

Source material: sorted CD4+, CD8+, or CD8+CD57+ T cells (not recorded which) from PBMCs. The TCR comes from a human donor in good health, serving as a control. The chain uses TRBV4-1 and TRBJ1-3; no definite D call. CDR3 protein: CASSKLDMGFSSGNTIYF. CDR3 in DNA: TGCGCCAGCAGCAAACTAGATATGGGGTTCAGCTCTGGAAACACCATATATTTT.